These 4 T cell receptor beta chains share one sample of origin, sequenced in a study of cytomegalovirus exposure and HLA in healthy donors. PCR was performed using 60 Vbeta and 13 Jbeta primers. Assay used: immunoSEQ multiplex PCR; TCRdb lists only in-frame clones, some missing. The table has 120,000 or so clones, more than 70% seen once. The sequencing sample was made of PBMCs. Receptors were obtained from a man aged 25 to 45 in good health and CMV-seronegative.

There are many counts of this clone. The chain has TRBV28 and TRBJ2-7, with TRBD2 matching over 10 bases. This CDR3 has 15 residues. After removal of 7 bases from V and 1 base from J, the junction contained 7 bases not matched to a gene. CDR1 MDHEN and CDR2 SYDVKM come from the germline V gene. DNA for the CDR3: TGTGCCAGCAAAACTAGCGGGGCGGTGTCCTACGAGCAGTACTTC. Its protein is CASKTSGAVSYEQYF.

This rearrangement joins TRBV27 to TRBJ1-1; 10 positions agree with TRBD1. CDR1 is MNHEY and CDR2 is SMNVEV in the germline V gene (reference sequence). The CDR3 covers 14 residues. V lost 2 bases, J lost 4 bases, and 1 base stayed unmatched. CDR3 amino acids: CASSLDRGLTEAFF. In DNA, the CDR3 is TGTGCCAGCAGTTTAGACAGGGGGCTCACTGAAGCTTTCTTT.

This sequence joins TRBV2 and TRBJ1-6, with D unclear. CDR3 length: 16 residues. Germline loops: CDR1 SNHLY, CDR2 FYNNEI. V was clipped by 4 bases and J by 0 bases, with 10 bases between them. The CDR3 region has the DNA TGTGCCAGCAGTGGGGAGGGTAGCTCCTATAATTCACCCCTCCACTTT. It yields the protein CASSGEGSSYNSPLHF.

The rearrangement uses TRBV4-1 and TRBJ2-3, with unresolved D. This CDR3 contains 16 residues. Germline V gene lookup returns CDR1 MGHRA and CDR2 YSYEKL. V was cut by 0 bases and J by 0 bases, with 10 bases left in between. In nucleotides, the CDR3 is TGCGCCAGCAGCCAAGATCGCACAGCTAGCACAGATACGCAGTATTTT. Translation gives CASSQDRTASTDTQYF.